Below are 27 T cell receptor beta chains sequenced from a single sample in a study of T cells in Graves' hyperthyroidism and ophthalmopathy. RNA transcripts were the template for amplifying TCR beta CDR3 regions. First-round RT-PCR targeting the TCR CDR3 was performed with the HTBI primer set. From the multiplex PCR reads, TCRdb called clonotypes with MiXCR, one entry per CDR3 protein. Among about 380,000 distinct CDR3 sequences listed, roughly 20% were seen once. Sequenced: blood. These receptors all come from a man between 18 and 35 years old with Graves' ophthalmopathy.

This clonotype was observed many times. The chain is built from TRBV5-1 and TRBJ2-7, with 9 bases matching TRBD1. The V and J ends lost 4 bases and 5 bases, in that order; junction bases with no gene match: 4. CDR1 SGHRS and CDR2 YFSETQ come from the germline V gene. CDR3 length: 13 residues. CDR3 region: CASSRTGVDEQYF. In nucleotides, the CDR3 is TGCGCCAGCAGCCGGACAGGGGTCGACGAGCAGTACTTC.

At least ten counts were recorded for this clonotype. This sequence joins TRBV12-3 or TRBV12-4 and TRBJ1-1, with a weak D call TRBD1 (5 bases). V was cut by 2 bases and J by 6 bases, with 7 bases left in between. The CDR3 runs 12 residues. The CDR3 nucleotides read TGTGCCAGCAGTTTAAGGGGACCTGAAGCTTTCTTT. Amino acids: CASSLRGPEAFF.

The CDR3 region has the DNA TGTGCCACCCGGGACCCGATCTTCGCCGGCTCCTACGAGCAGTACTTC. It is translated as CATRDPIFAGSYEQYF. The V and J genes are TRBV28 and TRBJ2-7; D may correspond to TRBD1 or TRBD2 (5 bases each). Deletions cut 10 bases from V and 0 bases from J, with 22 bases between. This CDR3 is built from 16 residues. CDR1 MDHEN and CDR2 SYDVKM come from the germline V gene. The whole variable domain, filled in from reference TRBV28 and TRBJ2-7, reads DVKVTQSSRYLVKRTGEKVFLECVQDMDHENMFWYRQDPGLGLRLIYFSYDVKMKEKGDIPEGYSVSREKKERFSLILESASTNQTSMYLCATRDPIFAGSYEQYFGPGTRLTVT.

This clonotype was detected a few times. The V and J genes are TRBV6-5 and TRBJ2-1, with TRBD2 as a possible D gene (7 bases). V dropped 0 bases and J dropped 2 bases, with 8 bases sitting between them. The CDR3 has 15 residues. Germline V gene lookup returns CDR1 MNHEY and CDR2 SVGAGI. The CDR3 spells CASSYSRGPYNEQFF. Here the CDR3 DNA reads TGTGCCAGCAGTTACTCGCGGGGGCCCTACAATGAGCAGTTCTTC.

The chain employs TRBV24-1 and TRBJ2-1, with TRBD2 matching over 8 bases. This CDR3 spans 17 amino acids. CDR1 is KGHDR, CDR2 SFDVKD, per germline. J lost 5 bases, V lost 3 bases, and 11 bases had no gene match. DNA for the CDR3: TGTGCCACCAGTGATAGCCGACTAGCGCGTGGGAACAATGAGCAGTTCTTC. Encoded protein: CATSDSRLARGNNEQFF.

This clonotype showed up many times. The chain is built from TRBV11-2 and TRBJ2-1; 12 bases line up with TRBD2. CDR3 length equals 16 residues. With V trimmed by 8 bases and J by 8 bases, 13 bases remained unmatched. The germline V gene has CDR1 SGHAT and CDR2 FQNNGV. The CDR3 DNA sequence: TGTGCCAGCGGATCTCGGCTAGCGGGGGGGCCCGATGAGCAGTTCTTC. Protein product: CASGSRLAGGPDEQFF.

The chain has TRBV4-1 and TRBJ1-1; D might be TRBD1 (5 bases). CDR3 size: 15 residues. Between the trimmed V and J ends, which lost 0 bases and 0 bases, there was a span of 8 bases. Germline CDR1 reads MGHRA; CDR2 reads YSYEKL. The chain's CDR3 is CASSQERQMNTEAFF. The CDR3 DNA follows: TGCGCCAGCAGCCAAGAGCGACAGATGAACACTGAAGCTTTCTTT.

The gene calls are TRBV19 and TRBJ1-5; D call uncertain. The CDR3 loop spans 14 amino acids. V was trimmed by 4 bases and J by 3 bases, leaving 10 bases between them. Germline CDR1 LNHDA, CDR2 SQIVND (reference sequence). CDR3 sequence reads: CASSTIGFNQPQHF. The CDR3 DNA follows: TGTGCCAGTAGTACCATCGGTTTCAATCAGCCCCAGCATTTT.

The table lists this clonotype with many counts. This sequence joins TRBV11-2 and TRBJ1-3, with D uncertain. This CDR3 contains 15 residues. Trimming removed 5 bases at V and 0 bases at J, with 11 bases between. Germline CDR1 and CDR2: SGHAT and FQNNGV. The CDR3 reads CASSLPTRSGNTIYF. The CDR3 nucleotides are TGTGCCAGCAGCCTACCGACACGCTCTGGAAACACCATATATTTT.

This clonotype came up many times. The chain is built from TRBV12-3 or TRBV12-4 and TRBJ2-1; TRBD1 aligns across 7 bases. The CDR3 sequence is 13 residues long. With V trimmed by 9 bases and J by 4 bases, 6 bases remained unmatched. The CDR3 nucleotides are TGTGCCAGTCAGTCACAGGGGTACAATGAGCAGTTCTTC. Translation: CASQSQGYNEQFF.

On this clonotype: No conserved phenylalanine or tryptophan ends this CDR3, so it is likely a read error. V and J are TRBV4-1 and TRBJ2-7; 8 bases are shared with TRBD2. The CDR3 length is 15 residues. V lost 4 bases to trimming and J lost 0 bases; unmatched junction nucleotides: 5. From germline, CDR1 is MGHRA and CDR2 YSYEKL. CDR3 DNA: TGCGCCAGCAGCCTCCGGGAGGGAAGCTCCTACGAGCAGTACTCC. Encoded protein: CASSLREGSSYEQYS.

This chain joins TRBV29-1 and TRBJ1-2; D uncertain. Germline V gene sequence: CDR1 SQVTM, CDR2 ANQGSEA. The ends were cut back, 4 bases at V and 6 bases at J, with 12 bases in the middle. The CDR3 loop spans 12 amino acids. The CDR3 here is CSVGEGSDGYTF. CDR3 sequence (DNA): TGCAGCGTTGGTGAAGGGAGTGATGGCTACACCTTC.

The chain recombines TRBV6-6 with TRBJ1-1; perhaps TRBD1 as D (5 bases). Deletions cut 0 bases from V and 1 base from J, with 18 bases between. The CDR3 spans 18 residues. Germline V gives CDR1 MNHNY, CDR2 SVGAGI (reference sequence). This CDR3 reads CASSYSGRERKANTEAFF. For the CDR3, the DNA is TGTGCCAGCAGTTACTCTGGCAGGGAGCGAAAAGCGAACACTGAAGCTTTCTTT.

This clonotype was seen ten or more times. The rearrangement joins TRBV24-1 to TRBJ2-3; 8 nucleotides line up with TRBD2. In germline, CDR1 is KGHDR, CDR2 SFDVKD. This CDR3 has 15 amino acids. Trimming cost V 6 bases and J 4 bases; bases outside gene matches: 8. The CDR3 loop is CATSSTGGSPDTQYF. The CDR3 DNA reads TGTGCCACCAGTAGCACGGGGGGGAGCCCAGATACGCAGTATTTT.

This clonotype was counted ten times or more. This rearrangement joins TRBV28 to TRBJ1-5; 7 positions agree with TRBD1. Germline V gene data show CDR1 as MDHEN and CDR2 as SYDVKM. CDR3 size: 15 residues. Trimming removed 6 bases from V and 0 bases from J; junction bases left unmatched: 5. CDR3 nucleotide sequence: TGTGCCAGCAGCCGACAGGGCCGTAGCAATCAGCCCCAGCATTTT. It is translated as CASSRQGRSNQPQHF.

This clonotype was seen many times. V usage is TRBV12-3 or TRBV12-4 and J usage is TRBJ1-5, with D possibly being TRBD1 (6 bases). V was shortened by 5 bases and J by 4 bases, with 9 bases between the two germline ends. The length of the CDR3 is 13 residues. The CDR3 nucleotides read TGTGCCAGCAGTCCCCAGGGGAATCAGCCCCAGCATTTT. It yields the protein CASSPQGNQPQHF.

The rearrangement joins TRBV20-1 to TRBJ1-1; D may be TRBD1 (5 bases). Germline CDR1 and CDR2: DFQATT and SNEGSKA (reference sequence). The CDR3 has 15 amino acids. The V end lost 8 bases, the J end lost 1 base, and 20 bases lay between the germline ends. CDR3 nucleotides: TGCAGTCCACAGGACGCTGGGTCGGCGAACACTGAAGCTTTCTTT. Amino acid sequence: CSPQDAGSANTEAFF.

A note on this clonotype: Being one base from a much bigger clone, this may be a read error. The chain combines TRBV7-8 with TRBJ2-5, with D unclear. This CDR3 contains 14 residues. Germline CDR1 is SGHVS and CDR2 is FQNEAQ. CDR3 protein: CANSFGPLGETQYF. The CDR3 DNA follows: TGTGCCAACAGCTTCGGGCCACTGGGGGAGACCCAGTACTTC.

This clonotype has ten or more counts. The chain recombines TRBV5-1 with TRBJ2-1, with D tentatively TRBD1 or TRBD2 (5 bases each). From germline, CDR1 is SGHRS and CDR2 YFSETQ. The CDR3 has 15 amino acids. Trimming shortened V by 4 bases and J by 6 bases, and 17 bases separated the two germline ends. CDR3 nucleotide sequence: TGCGCCAGCAGCGGGGGTCTAGCAGGTGGCAATGAGCAGTTCTTC. Protein sequence: CASSGGLAGGNEQFF.

The CDR3 DNA sequence: TGTGCCAGTAGTATAGTTCGGGGCACAGACCAGCCCCAGCATTTT. It translates to CASSIVRGTDQPQHF. This chain uses TRBV19 with TRBJ1-5, with a possible D match to TRBD1 (5 bases). Per the germline V gene, CDR1 is LNHDA and CDR2 is SQIVND (reference sequence). V lost 1 base to trimming and J lost 7 bases, with 14 bases between them. This CDR3 comprises 15 residues.

This clonotype has ten or more counts. Mismatch with germline at one junction end may stem from a read error. The V gene is TRBV6-1, the J gene TRBJ2-1; possible D gene TRBD1, 6 bases. The CDR3 runs to 11 residues. Germline assignment: CDR1 MNHNS and CDR2 SASEGT. CDR3 sequence: CSAGEYNEQFF. The CDR3 region has the DNA TGCTCCGCAGGGGAATACAATGAGCAGTTCTTC.

This sequence joins TRBV5-6 and TRBJ2-7; weak D call: TRBD1 (6 bases). V was cut by 9 bases and J by 0 bases, with 13 bases left in between. The CDR3 is 13 amino acids. CDR1 SGHDT and CDR2 YYEEEE come from the germline V gene. The CDR3 sequence: CATRPGHSYEQYF. DNA of the CDR3: TGTGCCACCAGGCCGGGACACTCCTACGAGCAGTACTTC.

This clonotype was counted only a few times. This chain links TRBV20-1 with TRBJ2-3; D assignment may be TRBD1 or TRBD2 (5 bases each). The CDR3 is 14 amino acids. The germline CDR1 and CDR2 sequences are DFQATT and SNEGSKA (reference sequence). Trimming removed 5 bases from V and 0 bases from J, with 12 bases in between. The CDR3 is CSAPGDLSTDTQYF. The CDR3, as DNA: TGCAGTGCTCCCGGGGACCTAAGCACAGATACGCAGTATTTT.

The genes are TRBV12-3 or TRBV12-4 and TRBJ2-1; a weak D match, TRBD1 (7 bases). The V end lost 5 bases, the J end lost 13 bases, and 12 bases lay between the germline ends. The CDR3 runs 11 residues. The CDR3 DNA follows: TGTGCCAGCAGTCACAGGGGAGGACAGTTCTTC. Amino acids: CASSHRGGQFF.

This clonotype appeared many times. The rearrangement joins TRBV3-1 to TRBJ1-4; the D is unclear. V lost 1 base and J 4 bases, leaving 10 bases between the germline ends. CDR1 LGHDT and CDR2 YNNKEL come from the germline V gene (reference sequence). The CDR3 has 15 residues. CDR3 amino acids: CASSQGPIRNEKLFF. The CDR3 DNA reads TGTGCCAGCAGCCAAGGCCCCATTCGTAATGAAAAACTGTTTTTT.

In this sample, this clonotype turned up many times. J is TRBJ2-3 and V is TRBV15; D tentatively reads TRBD1 or TRBD2 (5 bases each). V was pared by 8 bases and J by 9 bases, with 15 bases between. Germline loops: CDR1 LNHNV, CDR2 YYDKDF (reference sequence). The CDR3 consists of 12 residues. CDR3 amino acids: CATATGTGTQYF. CDR3 coding DNA: TGTGCCACCGCGACGGGGACGGGAACGCAGTATTTT.

This clonotype appeared a few times. The chain links TRBV6-5 to TRBJ2-1; 8 bases fit TRBD1. The CDR3 has 16 amino acids. Germline values: CDR1 MNHEY, CDR2 SVGAGI. The junction had 5 bases not matched to a gene; V was cut back by 0 bases and J by 4 bases. CDR3 DNA sequence: TGTGCCAGCAGTTACTCTTCGGACAGGGTTTACAATGAGCAGTTCTTC. It encodes CASSYSSDRVYNEQFF.